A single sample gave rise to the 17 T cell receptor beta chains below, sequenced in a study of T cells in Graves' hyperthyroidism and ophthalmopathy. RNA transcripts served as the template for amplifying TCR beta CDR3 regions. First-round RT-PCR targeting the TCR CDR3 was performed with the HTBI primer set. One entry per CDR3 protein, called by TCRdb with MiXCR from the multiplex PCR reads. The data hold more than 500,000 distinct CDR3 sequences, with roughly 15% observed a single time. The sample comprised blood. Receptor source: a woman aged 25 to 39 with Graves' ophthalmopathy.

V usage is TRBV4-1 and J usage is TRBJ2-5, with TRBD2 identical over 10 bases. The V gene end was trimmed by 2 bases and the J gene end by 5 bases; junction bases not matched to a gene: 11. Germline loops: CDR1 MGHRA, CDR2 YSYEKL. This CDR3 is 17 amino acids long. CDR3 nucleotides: TGCGCCAGCAGCCAACCCCCCCCCAGAGCGGGAGGGGAGACCCAGTACTTC. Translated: CASSQPPPRAGGETQYF.

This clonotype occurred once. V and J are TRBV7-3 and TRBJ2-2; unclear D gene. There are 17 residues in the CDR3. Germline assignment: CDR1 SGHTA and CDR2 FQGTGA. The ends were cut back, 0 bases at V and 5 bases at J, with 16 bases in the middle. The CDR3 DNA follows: TGTGCCAGCAGCTTAACGTTGGGCTCTCCCCCTACCGGGGAGCTGTTTTTT. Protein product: CASSLTLGSPPTGELFF.

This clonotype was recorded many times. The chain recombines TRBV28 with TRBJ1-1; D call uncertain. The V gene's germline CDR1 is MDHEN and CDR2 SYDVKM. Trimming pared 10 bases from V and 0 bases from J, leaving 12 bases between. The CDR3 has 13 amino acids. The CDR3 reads CATTGLMNTEAFF. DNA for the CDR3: TGTGCCACTACGGGTCTCATGAACACTGAAGCTTTCTTT.

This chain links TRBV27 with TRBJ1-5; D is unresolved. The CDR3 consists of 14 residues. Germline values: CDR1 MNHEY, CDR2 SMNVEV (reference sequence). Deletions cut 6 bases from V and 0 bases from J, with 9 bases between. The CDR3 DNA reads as TGTGCCAGCAGGTCAATATATAGCAATCAGCCCCAGCATTTT. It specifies CASRSIYSNQPQHF.

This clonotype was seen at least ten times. The CDR3, as DNA: TGTGCCAGCAGCTTAGAAGAGACTGGGCCCGAGAGCTCCTACAATGAGCAGTTCTTC. It translates to CASSLEETGPESSYNEQFF. The chain has TRBV7-6 and TRBJ2-1; D uncertain. This CDR3 is 19 amino acids long. V gave up 1 base and J gave up 0 bases, with 19 bases separating them. Germline V gives CDR1 SGHVS, CDR2 FNYEAQ. Combining the CDR3 with reference TRBV7-6 and TRBJ2-1 gives the whole variable domain GAGVSQSPRYKVTKRGQDVALRCDPISGHVSLYWYRQALGQGPEFLTYFNYEAQQDKSGLPNDRFSAERPEGSISTLTIQRTEQRDSAMYRCASSLEETGPESSYNEQFFGPGTRLTVL.

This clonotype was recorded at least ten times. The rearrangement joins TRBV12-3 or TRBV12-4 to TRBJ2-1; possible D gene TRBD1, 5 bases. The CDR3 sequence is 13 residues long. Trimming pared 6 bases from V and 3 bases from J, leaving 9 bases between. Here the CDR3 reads CASRPGIYNEQFF. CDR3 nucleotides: TGTGCCAGCAGACCAGGGATCTACAATGAGCAGTTCTTC.

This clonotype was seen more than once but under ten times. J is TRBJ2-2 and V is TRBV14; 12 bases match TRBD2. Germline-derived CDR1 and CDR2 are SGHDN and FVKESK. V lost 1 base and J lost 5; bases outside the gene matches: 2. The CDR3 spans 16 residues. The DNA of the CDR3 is TGTGCCAGCAGCCAAGGGACTAGCGGGACGACCGGGGAGCTGTTTTTT. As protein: CASSQGTSGTTGELFF.

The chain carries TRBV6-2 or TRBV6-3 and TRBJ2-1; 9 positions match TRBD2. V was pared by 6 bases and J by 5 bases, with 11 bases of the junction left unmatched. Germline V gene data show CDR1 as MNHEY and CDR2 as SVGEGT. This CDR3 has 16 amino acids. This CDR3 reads CASRKGRLADHNEQFF. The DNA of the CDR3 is TGTGCCAGCAGGAAAGGGCGACTAGCGGACCACAATGAGCAGTTCTTC.

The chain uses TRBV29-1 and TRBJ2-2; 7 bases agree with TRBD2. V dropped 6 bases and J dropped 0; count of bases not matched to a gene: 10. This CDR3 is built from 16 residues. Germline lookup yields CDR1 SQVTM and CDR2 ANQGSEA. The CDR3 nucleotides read TGCAGCGTACGACCTCGAGCGGGGCCGAACACCGGGGAGCTGTTTTTT. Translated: CSVRPRAGPNTGELFF.

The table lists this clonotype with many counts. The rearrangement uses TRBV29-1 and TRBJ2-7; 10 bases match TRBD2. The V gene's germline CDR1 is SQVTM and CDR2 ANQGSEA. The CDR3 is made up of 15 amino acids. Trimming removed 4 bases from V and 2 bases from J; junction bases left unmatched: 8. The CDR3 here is CSVGGKLAGPYEQYF. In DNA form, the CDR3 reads TGCAGCGTTGGAGGGAAACTAGCGGGACCCTACGAGCAGTACTTC.

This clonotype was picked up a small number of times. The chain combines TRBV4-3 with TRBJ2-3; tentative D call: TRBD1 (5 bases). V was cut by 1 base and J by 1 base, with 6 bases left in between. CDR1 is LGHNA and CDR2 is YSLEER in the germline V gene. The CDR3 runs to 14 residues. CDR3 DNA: TGCGCCAGCAGCCAAGGCAGGGGCACAGATACGCAGTATTTT. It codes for CASSQGRGTDTQYF.

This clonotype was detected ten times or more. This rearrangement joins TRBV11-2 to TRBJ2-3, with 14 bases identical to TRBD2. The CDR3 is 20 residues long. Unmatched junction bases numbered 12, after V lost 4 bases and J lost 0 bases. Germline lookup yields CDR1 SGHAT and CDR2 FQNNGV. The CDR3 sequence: CASSSSGLAGGEYSTDTQYF. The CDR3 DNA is TGTGCCAGCAGCTCCTCTGGACTAGCGGGAGGCGAGTATAGCACAGATACGCAGTATTTT.

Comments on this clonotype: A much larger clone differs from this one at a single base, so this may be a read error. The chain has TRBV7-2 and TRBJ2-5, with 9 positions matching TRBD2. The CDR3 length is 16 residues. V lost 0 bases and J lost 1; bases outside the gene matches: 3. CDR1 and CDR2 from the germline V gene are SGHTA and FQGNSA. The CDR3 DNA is TGTGCCAGCAGCTTAGCTTCGACTAGCGGCCAAGAGACCCAGTACTTC. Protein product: CASSLASTSGQETQYF.

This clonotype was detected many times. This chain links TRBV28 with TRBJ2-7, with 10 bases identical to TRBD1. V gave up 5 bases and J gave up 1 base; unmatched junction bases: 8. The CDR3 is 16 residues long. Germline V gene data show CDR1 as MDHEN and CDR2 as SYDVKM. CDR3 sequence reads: CASSPQPGQGSYEQYF. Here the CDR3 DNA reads TGTGCCAGCAGTCCACAACCGGGACAGGGGTCCTACGAGCAGTACTTC.

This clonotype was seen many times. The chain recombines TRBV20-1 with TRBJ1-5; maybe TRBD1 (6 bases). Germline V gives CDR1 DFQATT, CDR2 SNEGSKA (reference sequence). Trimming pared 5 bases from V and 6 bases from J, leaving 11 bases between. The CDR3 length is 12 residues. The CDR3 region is CSAQGGGQPQHF. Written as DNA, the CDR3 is TGCAGTGCTCAGGGAGGGGGTCAGCCCCAGCATTTT.

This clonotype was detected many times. The CDR3 loop reads CASSQAAGTYEQYF. CDR3 DNA sequence: TGTGCCAGCAGCCAAGCGGCGGGTACCTACGAGCAGTACTTC. The gene calls are TRBV3-1 and TRBJ2-7; D might be TRBD2 (5 bases). In germline, CDR1 is LGHDT, CDR2 YNNKEL (reference sequence). V lost 1 base to trimming and J lost 2 bases, with 9 bases between them. The CDR3 length is 14 residues.

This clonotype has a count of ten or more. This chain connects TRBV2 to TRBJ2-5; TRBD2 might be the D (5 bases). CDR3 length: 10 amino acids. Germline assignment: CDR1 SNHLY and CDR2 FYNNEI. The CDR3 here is CASGEETQYF. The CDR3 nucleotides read TGTGCAAGCGGTGAAGAGACCCAGTACTTC.